This T cell receptor (beta chain) was retrieved from a study of shared clonotypes between healthy human individuals. The wider study: Per-donor plates numbered three CD4 naive, three CD4 memory, two CD8 naive and one CD8 memory. Study observations and caveats: Unshared clonotypes carried lower generation probabilities than those common to all four donors.

The junction had 4 bases not matched to a gene; V was cut back by 2 bases and J by 1 base. Germline CDR1 and CDR2: LGHNA and YNFKEQ. This CDR3 is built from 15 residues. Notes on this clone: Its antigen remains unidentified.

Clones were read by immunoSEQ multiplex PCR, and TCRdb kept only the in-frame ones, dropping some. This table holds some 2.3 million clones, 90% to 95% found once. The source is a man between 18 and 29 years old in good health. Some clones in this sample may be carry-over from other donors' samples. Sequenced input: naive CD4+ T cells from PBMCs. Subset meaning: CD45RA+ positively selected. This rearrangement joins TRBV4-2 to TRBJ1-1; 7 nucleotides match TRBD1. The CDR3 sequence: CASSQIKGANTEAFF. CDR3 coding DNA: TGTGCCAGCAGCCAAATAAAGGGGGCGAACACTGAAGCTTTCTTT.